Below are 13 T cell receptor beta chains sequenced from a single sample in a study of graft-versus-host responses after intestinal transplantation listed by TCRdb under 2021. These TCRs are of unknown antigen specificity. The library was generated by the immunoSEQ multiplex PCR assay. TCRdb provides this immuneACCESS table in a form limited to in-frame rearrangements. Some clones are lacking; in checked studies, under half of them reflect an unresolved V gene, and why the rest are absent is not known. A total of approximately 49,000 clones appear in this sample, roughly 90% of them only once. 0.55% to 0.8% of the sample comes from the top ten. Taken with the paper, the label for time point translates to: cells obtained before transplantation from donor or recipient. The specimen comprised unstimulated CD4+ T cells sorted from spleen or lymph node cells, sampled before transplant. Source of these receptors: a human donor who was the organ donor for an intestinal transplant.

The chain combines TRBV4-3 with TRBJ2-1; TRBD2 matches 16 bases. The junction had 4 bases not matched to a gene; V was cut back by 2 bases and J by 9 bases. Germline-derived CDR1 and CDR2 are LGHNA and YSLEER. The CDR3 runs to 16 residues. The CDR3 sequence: CASSQPGLAGGGEQFF. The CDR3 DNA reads TGCGCCAGCAGCCAACCGGGACTAGCGGGAGGGGGTGAGCAGTTCTTC.

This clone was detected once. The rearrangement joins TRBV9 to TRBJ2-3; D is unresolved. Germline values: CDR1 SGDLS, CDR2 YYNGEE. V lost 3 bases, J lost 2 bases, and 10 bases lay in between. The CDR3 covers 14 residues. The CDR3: CASSASGFTDTQYF. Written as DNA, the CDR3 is TGTGCCAGCAGCGCCTCCGGTTTCACAGATACGCAGTATTTT.

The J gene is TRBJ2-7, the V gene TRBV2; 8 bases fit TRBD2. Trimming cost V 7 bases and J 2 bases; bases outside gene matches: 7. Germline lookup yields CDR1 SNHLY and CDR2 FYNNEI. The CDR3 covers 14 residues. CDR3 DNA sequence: TGTGCCAGCAAAGTCACGGGACTAGCCTACGAGCAGTACTTC. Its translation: CASKVTGLAYEQYF.

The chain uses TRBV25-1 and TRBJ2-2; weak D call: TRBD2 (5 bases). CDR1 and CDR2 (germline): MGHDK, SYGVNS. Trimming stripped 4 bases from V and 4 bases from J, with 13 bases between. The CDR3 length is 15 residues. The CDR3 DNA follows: TGTGCCAGCAGTGGATCTGGACTTCGCACCGGGGAGCTGTTTTTT. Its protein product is CASSGSGLRTGELFF.

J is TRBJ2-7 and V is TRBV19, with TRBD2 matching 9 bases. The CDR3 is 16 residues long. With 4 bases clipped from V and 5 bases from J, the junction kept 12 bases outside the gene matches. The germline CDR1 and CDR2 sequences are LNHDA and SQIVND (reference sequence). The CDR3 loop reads CASSNPGLAGKDEQYF. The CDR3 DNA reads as TGTGCCAGTAGTAATCCAGGGCTAGCGGGGAAAGACGAGCAGTACTTC. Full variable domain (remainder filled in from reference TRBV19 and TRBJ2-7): DGGITQSPKYLFRKEGQNVTLSCEQNLNHDAMYWYRQDPGQGLRLIYYSQIVNDFQKGDIAEGYSVSREKKESFPLTVTSAQKNPTAFYLCASSNPGLAGKDEQYFGPGTRLTVT.

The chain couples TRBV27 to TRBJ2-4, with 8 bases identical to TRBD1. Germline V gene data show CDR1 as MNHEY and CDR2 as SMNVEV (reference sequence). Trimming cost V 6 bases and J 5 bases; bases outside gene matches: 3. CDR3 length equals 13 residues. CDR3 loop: CASSLGQENIQYF. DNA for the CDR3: TGTGCCAGCAGCTTGGGACAGGAAAACATTCAGTACTTC.

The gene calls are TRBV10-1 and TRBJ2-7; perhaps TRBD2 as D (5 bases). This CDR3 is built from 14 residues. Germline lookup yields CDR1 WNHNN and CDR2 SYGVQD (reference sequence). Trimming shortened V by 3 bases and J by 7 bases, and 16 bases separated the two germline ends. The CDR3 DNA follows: TGCGCCAGCAGTGATTTCTACCTAGCAGATGAGCAGTACTTC. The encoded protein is CASSDFYLADEQYF.

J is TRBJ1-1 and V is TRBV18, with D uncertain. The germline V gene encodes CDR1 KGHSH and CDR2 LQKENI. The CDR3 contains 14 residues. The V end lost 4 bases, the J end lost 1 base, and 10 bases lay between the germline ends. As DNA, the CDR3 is TGTGCCAGCTCACGAGTCCGTGGGAACACTGAAGCTTTCTTT. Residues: CASSRVRGNTEAFF.

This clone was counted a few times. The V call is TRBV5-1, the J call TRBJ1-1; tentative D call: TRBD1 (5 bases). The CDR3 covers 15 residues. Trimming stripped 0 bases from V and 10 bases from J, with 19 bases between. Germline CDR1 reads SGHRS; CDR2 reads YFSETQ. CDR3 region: CASSLGDSIGSGAFF. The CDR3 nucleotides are TGCGCCAGCAGCTTGGGGGACTCGATTGGCTCTGGAGCTTTCTTT. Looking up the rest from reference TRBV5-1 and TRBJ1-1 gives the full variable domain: KAGVTQTPRYLIKTRGQQVTLSCSPISGHRSVSWYQQTPGQGLQFLFEYFSETQRNKGNFPGRFSGRQFSNSRSEMNVSTLELGDSALYLCASSLGDSIGSGAFFGQGTRLTVV.

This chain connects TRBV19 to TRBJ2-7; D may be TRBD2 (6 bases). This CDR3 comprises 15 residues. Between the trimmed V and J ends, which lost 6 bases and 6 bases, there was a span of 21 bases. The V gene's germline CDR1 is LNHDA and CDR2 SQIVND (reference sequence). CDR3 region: CASSTQPGLHSEQYF. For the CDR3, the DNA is TGTGCCAGTAGCACTCAACCGGGACTCCACTCCGAGCAGTACTTC. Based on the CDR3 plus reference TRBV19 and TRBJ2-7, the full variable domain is DGGITQSPKYLFRKEGQNVTLSCEQNLNHDAMYWYRQDPGQGLRLIYYSQIVNDFQKGDIAEGYSVSREKKESFPLTVTSAQKNPTAFYLCASSTQPGLHSEQYFGPGTRLTVT.

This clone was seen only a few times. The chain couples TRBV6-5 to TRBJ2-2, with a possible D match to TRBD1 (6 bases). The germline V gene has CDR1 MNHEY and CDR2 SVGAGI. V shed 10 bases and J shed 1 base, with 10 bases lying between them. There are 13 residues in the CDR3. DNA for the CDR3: TGTGCCACCAGGACAGTGAACACCGGGGAGCTGTTTTTT. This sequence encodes CATRTVNTGELFF.

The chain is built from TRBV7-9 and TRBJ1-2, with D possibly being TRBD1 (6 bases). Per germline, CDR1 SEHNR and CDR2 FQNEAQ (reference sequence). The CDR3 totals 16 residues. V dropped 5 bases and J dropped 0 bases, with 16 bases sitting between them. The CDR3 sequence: CASSRKADSANYGYTF. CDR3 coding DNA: TGTGCCAGCAGCCGTAAAGCGGACAGCGCTAACTATGGCTACACCTTC.

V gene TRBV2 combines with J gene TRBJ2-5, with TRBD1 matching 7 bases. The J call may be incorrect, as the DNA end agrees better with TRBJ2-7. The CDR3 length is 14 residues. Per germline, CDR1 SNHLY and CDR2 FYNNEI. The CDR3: CASLKQGQTYEQYF. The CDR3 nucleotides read TGTGCCAGCCTAAAACAGGGACAGACCTACGAGCAGTACTTC.